This TCR beta chain stems from a study of regulatory and conventional T cells in RAG deficiency. Blood CD4+ CD25-high CD127-low regulatory T cells supplied the genomic DNA template. Overall study findings and caveats: Shorter CDR3s in all patient subsets; >85% Treg-Tconv overlap in Omenn. Other subsets showed roughly 10-fold reductions, but Treg unique TCR beta sequences fell 75 to 100-fold in these patients.

Details on this clone: Its antigen is as yet unknown.

Sequenced by immunoSEQ multiplex PCR; TCRdb stores in-frame clones only, minus some. The table has 9,500 to 15,000 clones, less than 95% seen once; the top ten hold approximately 1.5%. There are 15 residues in the CDR3. Germline-derived CDR1 and CDR2 are LGHNA and YNFKEQ. The ends lost 4 bases at V and 5 bases at J; junction bases unmatched: 5. This same sample was also taken into another study, of regulatory T cells. That work contributes: Amplification used 52 TRBV primers and 13 TRBJ primers. Regulatory T cells showed the strongest V-J pair restriction and V/J gene skewing among patient repertoires.

This sequence was found in a human donor in good health. J is TRBJ2-1 and V is TRBV4-2; 10 bases are a match to TRBD1. Material: CD127- CD25+ CD4+ Tregs sorted from blood. The chain's CDR3 is CASSRTGTGDNEQFF. CDR3 nucleotides: TGTGCCAGCAGCCGGACCGGGACAGGGGACAATGAGCAGTTCTTC.